This TCR beta chain was obtained from a study of cytomegalovirus exposure and HLA in healthy donors. Study observations and caveats: Most TCR beta V segments were productive about 90% or about 30% of the time in an earlier analysis.

A multiplex PCR was run with 60 Vbeta primers and 13 Jbeta primers. Sequencing used immunoSEQ multiplex PCR; TCRdb keeps in-frame clones, though not all of them. The table has approximately 79,000 clones, around 74% seen once. As to this clone: Its cognate antigen is unknown.

Healthy bone marrow donors made up the cohort. Sample: PBMCs. This clonotype was sampled from a boy aged 10-17 years in good health and CMV-seronegative.

The CDR3 here is CASSSRQGAPWDTQYF. In DNA form, the CDR3 reads TGCGCCAGCAGCTCTAGACAGGGGGCTCCATGGGATACGCAGTATTTT. The chain recombines TRBV5-1 with TRBJ2-3, with 10 bases lining up with TRBD1. There are 16 residues in the CDR3. The germline gives CDR1 SGHRS, CDR2 YFSETQ. Unmatched junction bases numbered 10, after V lost 3 bases and J lost 6 bases.